This is a list of T cell receptor beta chains from one sample in a study of brain T cells in children with intractable seizures. The data were produced by immunoSEQ multiplex PCR, yet TCRdb's version contains in-frame clones alone and is incomplete. This table holds over 95,000 clones, roughly 94% found once. Source: peripheral blood, taken at surgery. Receptors originate from a boy in the first two years of life with hemimegalencephaly and intractable seizures. The CDR3 runs from the conserved cysteine through the conserved F or W. D genes are given only for firm matches. Rows give clone size only sometimes, using once, few, many, or a class for an expanded clone.

length: 13
D: .
J: TRBJ1-5
V: TRBV6-2/TRBV6-3
size: .
CDR3: CASSPGGNQPQHF
DNA: TGTGCCAGCAGTCCCGGGGGCAATCAGCCCCAGCATTTT

length: 13
D: .
J: TRBJ1-2
V: TRBV12-3/TRBV12-4
size: .
CDR3: CASSPGTSYGYTF
DNA: TGTGCCAGCAGCCCTGGGACATCGTATGGCTACACCTTC

length: 16
D: .
J: TRBJ2-7
V: TRBV4-3
size: .
CDR3: CASSPAREIYSYEQYF
DNA: TGCGCCAGCAGCCCTGCCCGGGAAATTTATTCCTACGAGCAGTACTTC

length: 17
D: .
J: TRBJ2-1
V: TRBV7-3
size: .
CDR3: CASSLTSSLGSYNEQFF
DNA: TGTGCCAGCAGCTTAACGTCTAGCTTAGGGTCCTACAATGAGCAGTTCTTC

length: 15
D: .
J: TRBJ1-5
V: TRBV5-6
size: .
CDR3: CASSLGGYSNQPQHF
DNA: TGTGCCAGCAGCTTGGGAGGTTATAGCAATCAGCCCCAGCATTTT

length: 18
D: TRBD2
J: TRBJ2-1
V: TRBV7-3
size: .
CDR3: CASSALDSGRASYNEQFF
DNA: TGTGCCAGCAGCGCGCTAGATAGCGGGAGGGCGTCCTACAATGAGCAGTTCTTC

length: 16
D: TRBD2
J: TRBJ2-1
V: TRBV7-2
size: .
CDR3: CASSLRTSGRVVGQFF
DNA: TGTGCCAGCAGCCTCCGGACTAGCGGGAGGGTCGTAGGGCAGTTCTTC

length: 15
D: .
J: TRBJ2-7
V: TRBV5-5
size: .
CDR3: CASSSPGLASYEQYF
DNA: TGTGCCAGCAGCTCTCCGGGACTGGCCTCCTACGAGCAGTACTTC

length: 16
D: .
J: TRBJ2-3
V: TRBV27
size: .
CDR3: CASSLLQVSGTDTQYF
DNA: TGTGCCAGCAGTTTGCTTCAGGTGTCGGGCACAGATACGCAGTATTTT

length: 15
D: .
J: TRBJ1-1
V: TRBV5-1
size: .
CDR3: CASSLARQMNTEAFF
DNA: TGCGCCAGCAGCTTGGCCCGACAGATGAACACTGAAGCTTTCTTT

length: 14
D: TRBD1
J: TRBJ2-7
V: TRBV4-1
size: .
CDR3: CASSQLTGAYEQYF
DNA: TGCGCCAGCAGCCAGTTGACAGGGGCCTACGAGCAGTACTTC

length: 13
D: .
J: TRBJ2-5
V: TRBV27
size: .
CDR3: CASSLLGGETQYF
DNA: TGTGCCAGCAGTTTATTGGGTGGAGAGACCCAGTACTTC

length: 15
D: .
J: TRBJ1-4
V: TRBV6-2/TRBV6-3
size: .
CDR3: CASRHSSGWGEKLFF
DNA: TGTGCCAGCCGCCACAGTTCGGGGTGGGGTGAAAAACTGTTTTTT

length: 16
D: .
J: TRBJ2-7
V: TRBV7-2
size: .
CDR3: CASSLFGTVGRYEQYF
DNA: TGTGCCAGCAGCTTATTTGGGACCGTAGGGAGGTACGAGCAGTACTTC

length: 14
D: .
J: TRBJ2-2
V: TRBV28
size: once
CDR3: CASGSPGLTGELFF
DNA: TGTGCCAGCGGTTCCCCGGGCCTCACCGGGGAGCTGTTTTTT

length: 14
D: TRBD2
J: TRBJ2-4
V: TRBV18
size: .
CDR3: CASSPPQAGYIQYF
DNA: TGTGCCAGCTCACCACCTCAAGCGGGATACATTCAGTACTTC

length: 14
D: .
J: TRBJ1-1
V: TRBV4-1
size: .
CDR3: CASSRDILNTEAFF
DNA: TGCGCCAGCAGCCGGGACATACTGAACACTGAAGCTTTCTTT

length: 15
D: .
J: TRBJ2-5
V: TRBV3-1/TRBV3-2
size: .
CDR3: CASSQGGKGKETQYF
DNA: TGTGCCAGCAGCCAAGGCGGGAAGGGAAAGGAGACCCAGTACTTC

length: 12
D: .
J: TRBJ1-6
V: TRBV27
size: few
CDR3: CASSFTAGPLHF
DNA: TGTGCCAGCAGTTTTACCGCAGGTCCCCTCCACTTT

length: 14
D: .
J: TRBJ1-2
V: TRBV18
size: once
CDR3: CASSHRQTLYGYTF
DNA: TGTGCCAGCTCACACCGACAGACACTCTATGGCTACACCTTC

length: 11
D: .
J: TRBJ2-1
V: TRBV3-1/TRBV3-2
size: .
CDR3: CASSQGSGQFF
DNA: TGTGCCAGCAGCCAAGGTAGCGGGCAGTTCTTC

length: 14
D: .
J: TRBJ2-7
V: TRBV6-5
size: .
CDR3: CASSYVAERGEQYF
DNA: TGTGCCAGCAGTTATGTGGCTGAAAGGGGTGAGCAGTACTTC

length: 15
D: .
J: TRBJ1-2
V: TRBV27
size: .
CDR3: CASSSGLKSNYGYTF
DNA: TGTGCCAGCAGTTCAGGTCTGAAGTCTAACTATGGCTACACCTTC

length: 16
D: .
J: TRBJ2-7
V: TRBV11-3
size: .
CDR3: CASSRTPGLGTSLQYF
DNA: TGTGCCAGCAGCCGAACGCCGGGACTGGGGACGAGTTTGCAGTACTTC

length: 17
D: .
J: TRBJ2-1
V: TRBV7-3
size: .
CDR3: CASSPQFPRPPYNEQFF
DNA: TGTGCCAGCAGCCCCCAGTTTCCCAGGCCACCCTACAATGAGCAGTTCTTC

length: 16
D: TRBD1
J: TRBJ1-2
V: TRBV28
size: .
CDR3: CASSLYGQGGNYGYTF
DNA: TGTGCCAGCAGTTTATATGGACAGGGTGGGAACTATGGCTACACCTTC

length: 17
D: TRBD2
J: TRBJ2-2
V: TRBV9
size: .
CDR3: CASSVTREAVNTGELFF
DNA: TGTGCCAGCAGCGTAACGCGGGAGGCCGTGAACACCGGGGAGCTGTTTTTT

length: 15
D: .
J: TRBJ1-1
V: TRBV28
size: .
CDR3: CASSLLGVGDTEAFF
DNA: TGTGCCAGCAGTTTATTAGGGGTTGGCGACACTGAAGCTTTCTTT

length: 13
D: .
J: TRBJ2-3
V: TRBV2
size: once
CDR3: CASSEADSDTQYF
DNA: TGTGCCAGCAGTGAAGCGGATTCTGATACGCAGTATTTT

length: 15
D: TRBD2
J: TRBJ2-5
V: TRBV5-1
size: .
CDR3: CASRLAGLLKETQYF
DNA: TGCGCCAGCAGGCTAGCGGGACTCCTAAAAGAGACCCAGTACTTC

length: 15
D: .
J: TRBJ1-1
V: TRBV7-2
size: .
CDR3: CASSLAWGRNTEAFF
DNA: TGTGCCAGCAGCTTAGCTTGGGGGCGGAACACTGAAGCTTTCTTT

length: 15
D: .
J: TRBJ1-6
V: TRBV6-5
size: .
CDR3: CASSIDSSYNSPLHF
DNA: TGTGCCAGCAGTATTGACTCCTCCTATAATTCACCCCTCCACTTT

length: 13
D: .
J: TRBJ2-6
V: TRBV6-5
size: .
CDR3: CASNIDRANVLTF
DNA: TGTGCCAGCAATATAGATCGGGCCAACGTCCTGACTTTC